Listed here is a single TCR beta chain. The method was immunoSEQ multiplex PCR; TCRdb's version includes in-frame clones alone and lacks a portion of them. The sample contains over 14,000 clones, 88% of which appear only once. The data originate from a study of blood T cell repertoires in COVID-19. Germline loops: CDR1 SQVTM, CDR2 ANQGSEA. Trimming took off 6 bases at V and 2 bases at J, with 6 bases between the two ends. The CDR3 length is 11 residues. This receptor was obtained from a human donor in a cohort sampled during active COVID-19. V usage is TRBV29-1 and J usage is TRBJ2-3; D unresolved. The source material was peripheral blood. The CDR3 loop reads CSVQPTDTQYF. CDR3 in DNA: TGCAGCGTACAACCCACAGATACGCAGTATTTT.